This T cell receptor (beta chain) was captured in a study of CD8 T cells in ankylosing spondylitis. Regarding the study as a whole: Blood of patients with ankylosing spondylitis appeared to be characterized by a TCR beta motif of 8 or 9 highly homologous variants. Disease-linked clones were found to be CD8+ and relatively rare in peripheral blood.

Construction of TCR beta libraries was performed using quantitative 5'-RACE with molecular barcodes. One entry per CDR3 protein, called by TCRdb with MiXCR from the 5' RACE reads. The data contain some 800,000 distinct CDR3 sequences, over 9.5% of them singletons. V lost 1 base and J 5 bases, leaving 14 bases between the germline ends. This CDR3 is built from 15 residues. Germline assignment: CDR1 MGHRA and CDR2 YSYEKL. This clonotype was observed a handful of times. Its antigen is unknown. The TCR originated in a male donor with ankylosing spondylitis. What was sequenced was blood, either unsorted or a sorted T cell fraction (not recorded which). This chain links TRBV4-1 with TRBJ2-5; D is possibly TRBD2 (5 bases). The CDR3 loop is CASSQAEPGMETQYF. CDR3 coding DNA: TGCGCCAGCAGCCAAGCGGAACCCGGGATGGAGACCCAGTACTTC.